A single sample gave rise to the 32 T cell receptor beta chains below, sequenced in a study of metastatic and nonmetastatic thyroid tumors. TCRdb re-called the PCR reads via MiXCR. The sample holds more than 20,000 clones, approximately 24% seen once. No treatment of any kind had been given to any patient before thyroid surgery. The sample comprised tumor tissue. Every receptor here comes from a male donor with papillary thyroid cancer or a benign thyroid nodule (not recorded which). Some clones in this sample may be carry-over from other donors' samples.

With regard to this clone: A much larger clone lies one base from this, so it may be a read error. Distinct nucleotide sequences in the sample also encode this CDR3. The CDR3 reads CASSSGIADTQYF. The CDR3 nucleotides are TGTGCCAGCAGTAGCGGTATCGCAGATACGCAGTATTTT. The V gene is TRBV9, the J gene TRBJ2-3; the D gene is possibly TRBD2 (6 bases). Per germline, CDR1 SGDLS and CDR2 YYNGEE. The CDR3 is made up of 13 amino acids. V lost 5 bases and J 4 bases, leaving 11 bases between the germline ends.

This clone came up many times. The gene calls are TRBV6-2 or TRBV6-3 and TRBJ1-5; 9 nucleotides match TRBD1. V trimming: 7 bases; J trimming: 4 bases; junction bases outside the gene matches: 8. Germline CDR1 reads MNHEY; CDR2 reads SVGEGT. The CDR3 extends over 15 amino acids. The CDR3 loop is CASTSRDRENQPQHF. The DNA for the CDR3 is TGTGCCAGCACGTCCCGGGACAGGGAGAATCAGCCCCAGCATTTT.

Note on this clone: It may be a read error: a sequence one base away is much more abundant. This chain links TRBV6-2 or TRBV6-3 with TRBJ2-5; the D gene is possibly TRBD1 (5 bases). The CDR3 is 12 amino acids. The V gene's germline CDR1 is MNHEY and CDR2 SVGEGT. CDR3 in amino acids: CASTLPTETHYF. As DNA, the CDR3 is TGTGCCAGCACCCTCCCGACAGAGACCCATTACTTC.

The chain is built from TRBV27 and TRBJ1-1; weak D call: TRBD1 (5 bases). The CDR3 runs 13 residues. Germline CDR1 and CDR2: MNHEY and SMNVEV (reference sequence). Trimming left V 6 bases short and J 4 bases short, with 12 bases between. The CDR3, as DNA: TGTGCCAGCAGAAACACAGGATCCACTGAAGCTTTCTTT. Translation: CASRNTGSTEAFF.

The chain combines TRBV11-2 with TRBJ2-5; TRBD2 matches 8 bases. CDR1 and CDR2 from the germline V gene are SGHAT and FQNNGV. With 6 bases clipped from V and 4 bases from J, the junction kept 13 bases outside the gene matches. The CDR3 has 16 amino acids. CDR3 bases: TGTGCCAGCAGATATCAAGCGGGAGTGACACCAGAGACCCAGTACTTC. The encoded protein is CASRYQAGVTPETQYF.

The rearrangement links TRBV10-3 to TRBJ2-3; TRBD2 agrees at 10 bases. Trimming took 7 bases from V and 3 from J; bases not matched to a gene: 7. Germline V gives CDR1 ENHRY, CDR2 SYGVKD. The CDR3 consists of 15 residues. The DNA for the CDR3 is TGTGCCATCATCGCCATAGCGGGAGGTACAGATACGCAGTATTTT. Amino acid sequence: CAIIAIAGGTDTQYF.

Comment on this clone: A read error may explain this, as a much larger clone is one base away. The V and J genes are TRBV2 and TRBJ2-1, with D unresolved. Germline V CDR1 and CDR2: SNHLY, FYNNEI. Trimming left V 5 bases short and J 2 bases short, with 7 bases between. The CDR3 is 13 residues long. CDR3 residues: CASSWSAYNEQFF. The CDR3 region has the DNA TGTGCCAGCAGTTGGTCCGCCTACAATGAGCAGTTCTTC.

The CDR3 nucleotides are TGTGCCAGCAGCCCTCAACTAGGACAGGGATGGTACGAGCAGTACTTC. It is translated as CASSPQLGQGWYEQYF. This chain uses TRBV5-6 with TRBJ2-7; 8 bases match TRBD1. The V gene's germline CDR1 is SGHDT and CDR2 YYEEEE. The CDR3 runs 16 residues. The junction had 13 bases not matched to a gene; V was cut back by 4 bases and J by 4 bases.

The rearrangement joins TRBV11-2 to TRBJ1-1, with 12 bases lining up with TRBD1. Germline assignment: CDR1 SGHAT and CDR2 FQNNGV. The CDR3 length is 17 residues. J gave up 2 bases and V 1 base, and 5 bases lay outside the gene matches. The CDR3 DNA is TGTGCCAGCAGCTTAGTTCCGGGACAGGGGGCAAACACTGAAGCTTTCTTT. This encodes CASSLVPGQGANTEAFF.

This clone was seen many times. The sample carries other DNA sequences with the same CDR3. DNA for the CDR3: TGTGCCAGCAGTGAGGAGCGGGGGAGGACCCAGTACTTC. Protein product: CASSEERGRTQYF. This rearrangement joins TRBV2 to TRBJ2-5; 8 nucleotides align to TRBD2. The CDR3 runs 13 residues. Germline CDR1 and CDR2: SNHLY and FYNNEI. Trimming at V came to 3 bases and at J to 7 bases, leaving 4 bases not matched to a gene.

This chain uses TRBV11-2 with TRBJ2-3; a weak D match, TRBD2 (6 bases). The germline V gene has CDR1 SGHAT and CDR2 FQNNGV. This CDR3 is built from 17 residues. Trimming pared 5 bases from V and 2 bases from J, leaving 20 bases between. CDR3: CASSPWCSGASTDTQYF. CDR3 sequence (DNA): TGTGCCAGCAGCCCCTGGTGCTCGGGAGCCTCCACAGATACGCAGTATTTT.

The sample holds one count of this clone. The V and J genes are TRBV6-1 and TRBJ2-7; TRBD2 might be the D (6 bases). CDR1 and CDR2 from the germline V gene are MNHNS and SASEGT. Trimming shortened V by 6 bases and J by 4 bases, and 13 bases separated the two germline ends. This CDR3 is 13 amino acids long. CDR3 region: CASSQVAAYEQYF. The CDR3 DNA reads TGTGCCAGCAGCCAGGTAGCGGCTTACGAGCAGTACTTC.

This clone was seen ten or more times. The rearrangement uses TRBV28 and TRBJ2-1; D is unclear. V lost 6 bases and J 6 bases, leaving 21 bases between the germline ends. The germline V gene has CDR1 MDHEN and CDR2 SYDVKM. The CDR3 is 16 amino acids. The chain's CDR3 is CASSSTIKPRPNEQFF. CDR3 in DNA: TGTGCCAGCAGCTCGACAATCAAACCTAGGCCCAATGAGCAGTTCTTC. Complete variable domain (other parts from reference TRBV28 and TRBJ2-1): DVKVTQSSRYLVKRTGEKVFLECVQDMDHENMFWYRQDPGLGLRLIYFSYDVKMKEKGDIPEGYSVSREKKERFSLILESASTNQTSMYLCASSSTIKPRPNEQFFGPGTRLTVL.

The rearrangement links TRBV5-1 to TRBJ2-5; D may correspond to TRBD1 or TRBD2 (5 bases each). Germline V gene sequence: CDR1 SGHRS, CDR2 YFSETQ. Trimming left V 0 bases short and J 7 bases short, with 13 bases between. CDR3 length equals 14 residues. As DNA, the CDR3 is TGCGCCAGCAGCTTGGGGGGGTCGAGGGGGACCCAGTACTTC. This encodes CASSLGGSRGTQYF.

This clone appeared many times. The chain couples TRBV15 to TRBJ1-2, with D perhaps matching TRBD1 (5 bases). The V and J ends lost 4 bases and 2 bases respectively, with 17 bases between them. Germline-derived CDR1 and CDR2 are LNHNV and YYDKDF (reference sequence). This CDR3 is 16 amino acids long. The CDR3 sequence: CATSTTEGQTNYGYTF. In nucleotides, the CDR3 is TGTGCCACCAGCACCACGGAGGGGCAGACAAACTATGGCTACACCTTC.

This clone was observed a handful of times. The chain recombines TRBV6-1 with TRBJ2-1; 9 bases line up with TRBD1. There are 16 residues in the CDR3. The V gene's germline CDR1 is MNHNS and CDR2 SASEGT. Germline trimming cut 7 bases from V and 4 bases from J; bases unmatched to any gene: 11. The CDR3 loop reads CASTTNRDRAYNEQFF. CDR3 in DNA: TGTGCCAGCACCACAAACCGGGACAGGGCTTACAATGAGCAGTTCTTC.

This clone was counted a few times. At one end the junction does not follow the germline gene, possibly because of a read error. The chain couples TRBV27 to TRBJ1-2, with 7 bases that match TRBD1. CDR1 MNHEY and CDR2 SMNVEV come from the germline V gene (reference sequence). This CDR3 is built from 13 residues. The CDR3 region is CASSLTGDYGYIF. The CDR3 DNA sequence: TGTGCCAGCAGCTTAACAGGGGACTATGGCTACATATTC.

There are a few counts of this clone. A much larger clone lies a single base off, so this may be a read error. The chain employs TRBV5-4 and TRBJ2-7; 9 positions agree with TRBD1. Germline lookup yields CDR1 SGHNT and CDR2 YYREEE (reference sequence). This CDR3 comprises 15 residues. The J segment lost 0 bases and the V segment lost 4 bases, leaving 5 bases of the junction unmatched. CDR3 bases: TGTGCCAGCAGCGCCGGGACAGGGTGCTCCTACGAGCAGTACTTC. Translating gives CASSAGTGCSYEQYF.

Remarks on this clone: This likely comes from a read error, as the CDR3 has no conserved phenylalanine or tryptophan at its end. The gene calls are TRBV24-1 and TRBJ1-5; D is unresolved. The CDR3 consists of 9 residues. Trimming pared 12 bases from V and 9 bases from J, leaving 8 bases between. The germline V gene encodes CDR1 KGHDR and CDR2 SFDVKD. This chain's CDR3 is CAACLPQHV. For the CDR3, the DNA is TGTGCCGCCTGTCTGCCCCAGCATGTT.

This clone was recorded a few times. The junction departs from germline at one end; a sequencing error may be responsible. The chain employs TRBV6-2 or TRBV6-3 and TRBJ2-7, with D perhaps given as TRBD1 or TRBD2 (6 bases each). Looked up from germline, CDR1 is MNHEY and CDR2 is SVGEGT. The CDR3 is made up of 15 amino acids. The CDR3 reads CASTPLGGSSYQQYF. Written as DNA, the CDR3 is TGTGCCAGCACTCCTCTAGGGGGGAGCTCCTACCAGCAGTACTTC.

J is TRBJ2-1 and V is TRBV5-5; D tentatively fits TRBD1 or TRBD2 (6 bases each). V lost 4 bases to trimming and J lost 3 bases, with 11 bases between them. This CDR3 is 14 amino acids long. The V gene's germline CDR1 is SGHKS and CDR2 YYEKEE (reference sequence). The CDR3 nucleotides read TGTGCCAGCAGCGCCCGGGGGCTCTACAATGAGCAGTTCTTC. It is translated as CASSARGLYNEQFF. Complete variable domain (other parts from reference TRBV5-5 and TRBJ2-1): DAGVTQSPTHLIKTRGQQVTLRCSPISGHKSVSWYQQVLGQGPQFIFQYYEKEERGRGNFPDRFSARQFPNYSSELNVNALLLGDSALYLCASSARGLYNEQFFGPGTRLTVL.

The chain carries TRBV20-1 and TRBJ1-5; the match to TRBD1 covers 7 bases. Trimming cost V 0 bases and J 1 base; bases outside gene matches: 3. CDR1 DFQATT and CDR2 SNEGSKA come from the germline V gene (reference sequence). CDR3 length: 15 amino acids. The CDR3 is CSARDGTESNQPQHF. The CDR3 DNA sequence: TGCAGTGCTAGAGACGGGACAGAAAGCAATCAGCCCCAGCATTTT.

On this clone: Because it lacks the conserved phenylalanine or tryptophan at the end, this CDR3 is likely a read error. V gene TRBV28 combines with J gene TRBJ2-3, with TRBD1 identical over 7 bases. J was trimmed by 5 bases and V by 5 bases; bases with no gene match: 13. CDR3 size: 16 residues. Germline CDR1 is MDHEN and CDR2 is SYDVKM. CDR3: CASSRPGQWDRDTQYI. The CDR3 region has the DNA TGTGCCAGCAGTCGGCCGGGACAGTGGGACAGAGATACGCAGTATATT.

By share, this clone counts as medium-sized. The rearrangement joins TRBV27 to TRBJ1-2; TRBD1 might be the D (6 bases). Trimming took off 1 base at V and 12 bases at J, with 9 bases between the two ends. Looked up from germline, CDR1 is MNHEY and CDR2 is SMNVEV (reference sequence). This CDR3 comprises 11 residues. The CDR3 DNA reads as TGTGCCAGCAGTTTATTCCGGGGGCACACCTTC. Amino acid sequence: CASSLFRGHTF.

This rearrangement joins TRBV20-1 to TRBJ1-6; TRBD1 aligns across 8 bases. Germline-derived CDR1 and CDR2 are DFQATT and SNEGSKA (reference sequence). This CDR3 region has 14 residues. The trim removed 5 bases at V and 7 bases at J, leaving 7 bases unmatched. The CDR3 DNA follows: TGCAGTGCTTATGGACAGGGAGGGAATTCACCCCTCCACTTT. It codes for CSAYGQGGNSPLHF.

Remarks on this clone: At one boundary the junction diverges from the germline segment, which might be a read error. The chain employs TRBV28 and TRBJ1-5; D call uncertain. CDR1 and CDR2 (germline): MDHEN, SYDVKM. There are 17 residues in the CDR3. In nucleotides, the CDR3 is TGTGCCAACAGTTTTCTCCTGGGAGGTGGCTTGTTTCCTCCCCAGCATTTT. Translating gives CANSFLLGGGLFPPQHF.

This chain connects TRBV11-2 to TRBJ1-3; no firm D call. Per germline, CDR1 SGHAT and CDR2 FQNNGV. V was cut by 5 bases and J by 1 base, with 15 bases left in between. The CDR3 extends over 16 amino acids. The CDR3 reads CASSRRASISGNTIYF. In nucleotides, the CDR3 is TGTGCCAGCAGCCGCCGGGCCTCTATTTCTGGAAACACCATATATTTT.

This clone was detected ten times or more. The chain recombines TRBV5-1 with TRBJ1-4; D gene ambiguous. The V end was cut by 4 bases, the J end by 3 bases, with 13 bases between. The CDR3 consists of 15 residues. CDR1 and CDR2 (germline): SGHRS, YFSETQ. The CDR3 coding sequence is TGCGCCAGCAGCCCGCTGGGCGCATCTAATGAAAAACTGTTTTTT. Translated, it gives CASSPLGASNEKLFF.

At least ten counts were recorded for this clone. Other nucleotide sequences from this sample produce the same CDR3. The chain recombines TRBV6-2 or TRBV6-3 with TRBJ2-3, with D uncertain. The CDR3 spans 12 residues. Germline CDR1 and CDR2: MNHEY and SVGEGT. Trimming shortened V by 2 bases and J by 3 bases, and 3 bases separated the two germline ends. For the CDR3, the DNA is TGTGCCAGCAGTTACGGGACAGATACGCAGTATTTT. Protein product: CASSYGTDTQYF.

This clone was found a few times. The V and J genes are TRBV6-1 and TRBJ1-2; 9 nucleotides agree with TRBD1. The CDR3 is 15 residues long. The germline CDR1 and CDR2 sequences are MNHNS and SASEGT. J gave up 7 bases and V 1 base, and 7 bases lay outside the gene matches. The CDR3 bases are TGTGCCAGCAGTGAAGTCCGGACAGGGGAGGGTGGCTACACCTTC. The encoded protein is CASSEVRTGEGGYTF.

This clone was found a few times. This may be a read error: a much more frequent sequence differs by one nucleotide. The V call is TRBV10-3, the J call TRBJ1-1; D call uncertain. Per germline, CDR1 ENHRY and CDR2 SYGVKD. V was shortened by 6 bases and J by 2 bases, with 13 bases between the two germline ends. The CDR3 contains 14 residues. CDR3 residues: CAISRTYGNTEAFF. DNA of the CDR3: TGTGCCATCAGCCGGACGTACGGTAACACTGAAGCTTTCTTT.

This clone was recorded many times. Being one base from a much bigger clone, this may be a read error. The chain carries TRBV11-1 and TRBJ1-2; a possible D gene is TRBD1 (5 bases). CDR1 and CDR2 from the germline V gene are SGHAT and FQDESV (reference sequence). Trimming left V 2 bases short and J 4 bases short, with 11 bases between. This CDR3 spans 14 amino acids. CDR3 DNA sequence: TGTGCCAGCAGCTTACGCAGGGCGGGCTATGGCTACACCTTC. Translated: CASSLRRAGYGYTF.